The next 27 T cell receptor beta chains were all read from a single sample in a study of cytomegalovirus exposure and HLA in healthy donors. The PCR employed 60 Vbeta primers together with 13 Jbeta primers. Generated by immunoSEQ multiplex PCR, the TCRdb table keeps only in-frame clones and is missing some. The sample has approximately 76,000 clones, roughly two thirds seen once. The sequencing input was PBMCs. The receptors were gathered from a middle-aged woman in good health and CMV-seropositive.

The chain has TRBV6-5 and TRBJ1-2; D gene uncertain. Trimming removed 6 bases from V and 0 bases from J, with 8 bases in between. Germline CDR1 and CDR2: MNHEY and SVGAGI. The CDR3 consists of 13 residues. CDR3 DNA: TGTGCCAGCAGCCTGTCCCCTAACTATGGCTACACCTTC. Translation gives CASSLSPNYGYTF.

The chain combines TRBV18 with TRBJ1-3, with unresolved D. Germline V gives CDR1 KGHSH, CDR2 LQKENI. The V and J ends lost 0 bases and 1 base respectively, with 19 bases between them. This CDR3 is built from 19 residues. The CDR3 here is CASSPPIPRDNRSGNTIYF. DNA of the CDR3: TGTGCCAGCTCACCACCGATCCCGAGGGATAATAGGTCTGGAAACACCATATATTTT.

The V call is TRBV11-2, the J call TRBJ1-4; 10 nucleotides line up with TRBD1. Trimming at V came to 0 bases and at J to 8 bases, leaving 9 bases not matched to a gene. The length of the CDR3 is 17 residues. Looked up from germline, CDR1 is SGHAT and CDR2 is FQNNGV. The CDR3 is CASSLDLAGQGREKLFF. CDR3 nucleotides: TGTGCCAGCAGCTTAGATCTTGCGGGACAGGGGAGGGAAAAACTGTTTTTT.

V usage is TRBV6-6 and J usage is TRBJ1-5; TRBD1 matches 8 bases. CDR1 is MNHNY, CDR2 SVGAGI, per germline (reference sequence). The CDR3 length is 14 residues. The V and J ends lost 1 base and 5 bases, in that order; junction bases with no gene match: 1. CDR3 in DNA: TGTGCCAGCAGTTACTTACAGGGGGATCAGCCCCAGCATTTT. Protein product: CASSYLQGDQPQHF.

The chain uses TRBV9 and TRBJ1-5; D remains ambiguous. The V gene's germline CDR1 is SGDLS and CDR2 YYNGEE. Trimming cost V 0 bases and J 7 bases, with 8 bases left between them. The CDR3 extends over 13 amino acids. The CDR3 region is CASSVDLGQPQHF. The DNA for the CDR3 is TGTGCCAGCAGCGTAGACCTAGGACAGCCCCAGCATTTT.

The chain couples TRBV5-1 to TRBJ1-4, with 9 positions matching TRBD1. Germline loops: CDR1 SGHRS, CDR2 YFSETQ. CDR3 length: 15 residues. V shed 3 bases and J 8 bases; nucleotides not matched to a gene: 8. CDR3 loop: CASSSGQGSQEKLFF. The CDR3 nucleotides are TGCGCCAGCAGCTCAGGACAGGGGAGCCAAGAAAAACTGTTTTTT.

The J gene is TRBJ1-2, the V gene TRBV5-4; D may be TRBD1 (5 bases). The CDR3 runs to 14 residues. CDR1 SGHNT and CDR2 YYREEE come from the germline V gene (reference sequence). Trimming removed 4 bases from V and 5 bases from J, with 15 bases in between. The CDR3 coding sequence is TGTGCCAGCAGCCTCACGTCTAAGGGGTATGGCTACACCTTC. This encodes CASSLTSKGYGYTF.

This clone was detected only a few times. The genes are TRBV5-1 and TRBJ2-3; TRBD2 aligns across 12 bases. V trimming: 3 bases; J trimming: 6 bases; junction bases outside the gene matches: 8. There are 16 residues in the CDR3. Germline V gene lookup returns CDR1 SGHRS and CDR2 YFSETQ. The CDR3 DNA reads TGCGCCAGCAGCTCCCTAGCGGGAGGGCCGGGGGATACGCAGTATTTT. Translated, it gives CASSSLAGGPGDTQYF.

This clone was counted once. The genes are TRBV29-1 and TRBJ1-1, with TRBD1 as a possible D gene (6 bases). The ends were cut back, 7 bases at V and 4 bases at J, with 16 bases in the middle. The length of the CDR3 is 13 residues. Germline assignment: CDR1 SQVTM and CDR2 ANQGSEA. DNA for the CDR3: TGCAGCGCGAAACAGGGTGTAGGCACTGAAGCTTTCTTT. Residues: CSAKQGVGTEAFF.

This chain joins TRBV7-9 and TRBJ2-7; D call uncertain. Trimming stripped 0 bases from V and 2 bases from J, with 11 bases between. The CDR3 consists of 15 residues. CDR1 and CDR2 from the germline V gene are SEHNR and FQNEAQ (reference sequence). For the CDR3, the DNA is TGTGCCAGCAGCTTAGCGGTCCCTACGGCCTACGAGCAGTACTTC. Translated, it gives CASSLAVPTAYEQYF.

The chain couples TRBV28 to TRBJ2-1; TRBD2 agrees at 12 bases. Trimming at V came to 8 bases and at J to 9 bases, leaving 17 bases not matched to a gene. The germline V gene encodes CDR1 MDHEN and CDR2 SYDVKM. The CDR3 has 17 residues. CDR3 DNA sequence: TGTGCCAGCCTCAATCGGAGGGCGACTAGCGGGAGAGGTGAGCAGTTCTTC. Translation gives CASLNRRATSGRGEQFF.

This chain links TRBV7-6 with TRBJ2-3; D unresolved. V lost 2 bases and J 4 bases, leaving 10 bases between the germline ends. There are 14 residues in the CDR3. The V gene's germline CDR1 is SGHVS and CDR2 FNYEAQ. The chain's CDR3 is CASSLPSEADTQYF. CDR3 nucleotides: TGTGCCAGCAGCTTACCCAGCGAGGCAGATACGCAGTATTTT.

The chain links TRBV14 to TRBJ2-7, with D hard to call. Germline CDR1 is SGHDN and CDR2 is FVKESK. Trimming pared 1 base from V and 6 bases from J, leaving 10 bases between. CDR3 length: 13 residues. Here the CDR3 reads CASSQARTGEQYF. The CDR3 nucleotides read TGTGCCAGCAGCCAAGCCCGTACCGGCGAGCAGTACTTC.

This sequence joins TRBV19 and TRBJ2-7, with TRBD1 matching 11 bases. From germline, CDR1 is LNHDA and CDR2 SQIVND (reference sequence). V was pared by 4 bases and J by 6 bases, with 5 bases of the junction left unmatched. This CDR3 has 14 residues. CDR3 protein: CASSTTGTGGEQYF. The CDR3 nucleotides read TGTGCCAGTAGTACAACCGGGACAGGGGGCGAGCAGTACTTC.

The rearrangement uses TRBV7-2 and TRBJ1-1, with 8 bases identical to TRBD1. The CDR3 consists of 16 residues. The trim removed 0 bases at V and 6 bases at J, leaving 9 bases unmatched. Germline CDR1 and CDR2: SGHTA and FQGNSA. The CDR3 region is CASSLAATGARAEAFF. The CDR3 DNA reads TGTGCCAGCAGCTTAGCCGCGACAGGGGCGAGGGCTGAAGCTTTCTTT.

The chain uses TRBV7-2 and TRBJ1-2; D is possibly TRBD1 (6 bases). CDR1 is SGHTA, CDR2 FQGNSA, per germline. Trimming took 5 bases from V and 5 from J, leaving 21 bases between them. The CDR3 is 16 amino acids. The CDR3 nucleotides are TGTGCCAGCAGCCAGGGGCCGCCGGGGGGAAATTATGGCTACACCTTC. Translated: CASSQGPPGGNYGYTF.

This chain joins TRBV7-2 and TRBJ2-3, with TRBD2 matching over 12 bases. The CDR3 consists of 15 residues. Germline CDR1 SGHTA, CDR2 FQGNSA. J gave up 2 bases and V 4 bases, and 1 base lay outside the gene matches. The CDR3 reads CASSWTSGVTDTQYF. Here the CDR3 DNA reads TGTGCCAGCAGCTGGACTAGCGGGGTCACAGATACGCAGTATTTT.

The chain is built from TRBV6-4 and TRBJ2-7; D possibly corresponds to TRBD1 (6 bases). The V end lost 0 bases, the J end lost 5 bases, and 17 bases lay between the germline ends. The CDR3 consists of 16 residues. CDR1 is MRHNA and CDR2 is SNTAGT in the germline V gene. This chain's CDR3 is CASSDSIYQGSHEQYF. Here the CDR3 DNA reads TGTGCCAGCAGTGACTCAATATATCAGGGGTCACACGAGCAGTACTTC.

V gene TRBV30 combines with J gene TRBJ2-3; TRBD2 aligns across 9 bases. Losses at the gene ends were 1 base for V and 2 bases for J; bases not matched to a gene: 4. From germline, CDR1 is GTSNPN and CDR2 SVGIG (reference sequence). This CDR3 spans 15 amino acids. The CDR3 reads CAWSAQRGATDTQYF. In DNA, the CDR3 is TGTGCCTGGAGTGCTCAGCGGGGGGCCACAGATACGCAGTATTTT.

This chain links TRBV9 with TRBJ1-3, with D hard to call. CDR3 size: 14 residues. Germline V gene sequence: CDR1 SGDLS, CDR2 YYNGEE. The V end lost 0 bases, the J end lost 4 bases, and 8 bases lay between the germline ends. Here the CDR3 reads CASSVDPGGNTIYF. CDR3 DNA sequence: TGTGCCAGCAGCGTAGATCCGGGAGGAAACACCATATATTTT.

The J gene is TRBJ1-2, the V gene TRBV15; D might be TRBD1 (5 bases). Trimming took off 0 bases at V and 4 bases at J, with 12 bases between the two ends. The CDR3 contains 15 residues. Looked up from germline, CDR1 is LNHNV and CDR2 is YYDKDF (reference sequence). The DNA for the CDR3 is TGTGCCACCAGCAGAGATGGGGCCCGAATCTATGGCTACACCTTC. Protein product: CATSRDGARIYGYTF.

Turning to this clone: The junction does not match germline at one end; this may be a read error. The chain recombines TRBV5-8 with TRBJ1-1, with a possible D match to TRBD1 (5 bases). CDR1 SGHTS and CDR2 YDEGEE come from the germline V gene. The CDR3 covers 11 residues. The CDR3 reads CASSFRQGNIF. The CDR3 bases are TGTGCCAGCAGCTTTCGGCAGGGAAATATCTTT.

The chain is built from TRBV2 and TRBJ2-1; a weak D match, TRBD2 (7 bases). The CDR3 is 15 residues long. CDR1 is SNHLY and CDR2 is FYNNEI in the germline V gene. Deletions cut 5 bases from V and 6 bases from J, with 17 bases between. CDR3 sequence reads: CASSIGRGLLNEQFF. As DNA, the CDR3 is TGTGCCAGCAGTATAGGGCGGGGGCTCCTCAATGAGCAGTTCTTC. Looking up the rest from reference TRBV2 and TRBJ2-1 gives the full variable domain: EPEVTQTPSHQVTQMGQEVILRCVPISNHLYFYWYRQILGQKVEFLVSFYNNEISEKSEIFDDQFSVERPDGSNFTLKIRSTKLEDSAMYFCASSIGRGLLNEQFFGPGTRLTVL.

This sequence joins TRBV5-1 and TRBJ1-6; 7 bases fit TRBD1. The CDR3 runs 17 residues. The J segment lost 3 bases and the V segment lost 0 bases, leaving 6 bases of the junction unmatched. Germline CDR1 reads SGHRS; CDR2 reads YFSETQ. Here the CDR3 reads CASSLGAGQHYNSPLHF. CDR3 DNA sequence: TGCGCCAGCAGCTTGGGTGCGGGACAGCACTATAATTCACCCCTCCACTTT. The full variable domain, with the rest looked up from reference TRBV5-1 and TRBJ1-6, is KAGVTQTPRYLIKTRGQQVTLSCSPISGHRSVSWYQQTPGQGLQFLFEYFSETQRNKGNFPGRFSGRQFSNSRSEMNVSTLELGDSALYLCASSLGAGQHYNSPLHFGNGTRLTVT.

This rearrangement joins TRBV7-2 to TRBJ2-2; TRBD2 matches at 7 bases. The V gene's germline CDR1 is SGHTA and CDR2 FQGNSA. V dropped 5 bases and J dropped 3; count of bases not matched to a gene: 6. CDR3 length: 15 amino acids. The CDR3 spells CASSPTGGYTGELFF. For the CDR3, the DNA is TGTGCCAGCAGCCCCACGGGGGGTTACACCGGGGAGCTGTTTTTT.

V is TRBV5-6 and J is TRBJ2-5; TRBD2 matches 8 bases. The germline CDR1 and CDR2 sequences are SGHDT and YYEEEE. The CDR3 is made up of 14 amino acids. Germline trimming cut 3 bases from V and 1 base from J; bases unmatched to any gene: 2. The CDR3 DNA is TGTGCCAGCAGCTCAGCGGGGGCCCAAGAGACCCAGTACTTC. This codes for CASSSAGAQETQYF.

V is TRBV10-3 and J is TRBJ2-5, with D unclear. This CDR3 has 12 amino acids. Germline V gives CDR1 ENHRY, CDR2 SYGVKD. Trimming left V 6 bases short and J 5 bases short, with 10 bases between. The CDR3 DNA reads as TGTGCCATCAGCCCTACCACGGAGACCCAGTACTTC. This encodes CAISPTTETQYF.